These T cell receptor beta chains were read from a single sample in a study of OX40 agonist ivuxolimab in advanced cancers. The data were produced by immunoSEQ multiplex PCR, yet TCRdb's version contains in-frame clones alone and is incomplete. The table records around 81,000 clones, about 86% of them present only once. The sequenced sample was CD4+ or CD8+ T cells sorted from blood, obtained in a trial of the OX40 agonist ivuxolimab. The receptors stem from an adult with an advanced solid tumor such as melanoma, head and neck, liver or kidney cancer. The CDR3 runs from the conserved cysteine through the conserved F or W. A D gene is named only where the DNA matches it firmly. For some rows the clone size is stated as once, few or many, or as a class when expanded; others skip it.

CDR3 protein,CDR3 DNA,clone size,V gene,D gene,J gene
CASSPPRLGGNQPQHF,TGTGCCAGCAGTCCCCCTCGTCTGGGTGGTAATCAGCCCCAGCATTTT,NA,TRBV28,NA,TRBJ1-5
CASSIDLQDGSNQPQHF,TGTGCCAGTAGTATAGATCTGCAGGACGGCAGCAATCAGCCCCAGCATTTT,NA,TRBV19,NA,TRBJ1-5
CASSIGKTYSNQPQHF,TGTGCCAGTAGTATCGGAAAGACCTATAGCAATCAGCCCCAGCATTTT,NA,TRBV19,NA,TRBJ1-5
CASSLDQQVYQPQHF,TGTGCCAGCAGCTTAGATCAACAGGTGTATCAGCCCCAGCATTTT,NA,TRBV11-2,NA,TRBJ1-5
CASSVGSGSKGYTQYF,TGTGCCAGCAGCGTCGGGAGCGGGAGTAAGGGATATACGCAGTATTTT,NA,TRBV9,TRBD2,TRBJ2-3
CASRAGIMNTGELFF,TGCGCCAGCAGGGCGGGCATTATGAACACCGGGGAGCTGTTTTTT,NA,TRBV5-1,NA,TRBJ2-2
CASSSSNNYGYTF,TGTGCCAGCAGTTCTTCTAATAACTATGGCTACACCTTC,NA,TRBV6-6,NA,TRBJ1-2
CASSEPDGFTEAFF,TGCGCCAGCAGTGAGCCGGACGGGTTCACTGAAGCTTTCTTT,NA,TRBV10-2,NA,TRBJ1-1
CASSVMGSGGNTIYF,TGTGCCAGCAGCGTAATGGGGTCTGGTGGAAACACCATATATTTT,NA,TRBV9,NA,TRBJ1-3
CASSLEWGNTEAFF,TGTGCCAGCAGCTTGGAATGGGGGAACACTGAAGCTTTCTTT,once,TRBV5-4,NA,TRBJ1-1
CASSTLGRETQYF,TGTGCCAGCAGCACTTTGGGCCGGGAGACCCAGTACTTC,NA,TRBV9,NA,TRBJ2-5
CASHTAGGKGASGANVLTF,TGTGCCAGCCACACGGCAGGGGGCAAAGGTGCCTCTGGGGCCAACGTCCTGACTTTC,few,TRBV28,TRBD1,TRBJ2-6
CASSDHRRAQETQYF,TGTGCCAGCAGTGATCATCGCAGGGCACAAGAGACCCAGTACTTC,NA,TRBV25-1,NA,TRBJ2-5
CASSIRTSGYYNEQFF,TGTGCCAGCAGCATCCGGACTAGCGGTTACTACAATGAGCAGTTCTTC,NA,TRBV9,TRBD2,TRBJ2-1
CASRLAYIDEQYF,TGTGCCAGCAGACTAGCGTATATCGACGAGCAGTACTTC,NA,TRBV6-6,TRBD2,TRBJ2-7
CASSLVGGYTF,TGTGCCAGCAGCTTAGTTGGGGGCTACACCTTC,NA,TRBV7-2,NA,TRBJ1-2
CASSPRQASTDTQYF,TGTGCCAGCAGCCCGAGACAGGCTAGCACAGATACGCAGTATTTT,NA,TRBV28,NA,TRBJ2-3
CASSAAGGTYNEQFF,TGTGCCAGCAGTGCAGCGGGAGGGACCTACAATGAGCAGTTCTTC,once,TRBV6-4,TRBD2,TRBJ2-1
CASKHRGSISGNTIYF,TGTGCCAGCAAACACAGGGGGTCCATCTCTGGAAACACCATATATTTT,NA,TRBV28,TRBD1,TRBJ1-3
CASSPQNRMNTEAFF,TGTGCCAGCAGCCCACAGAACAGGATGAACACTGAAGCTTTCTTT,few,TRBV9,NA,TRBJ1-1
CASRSDTYNEQFF,TGTGCCAGCAGATCTGATACATACAATGAGCAGTTCTTC,few,TRBV28,NA,TRBJ2-1
CASSVELGEQFF,TGTGCCAGCAGCGTCGAACTCGGTGAGCAGTTCTTC,NA,TRBV9,NA,TRBJ2-1
CASNRGPNTGELFF,TGTGCCAGCAATAGAGGGCCGAACACCGGGGAGCTGTTTTTT,NA,TRBV27,NA,TRBJ2-2
CATSTTWGDQPQHF,TGTGCCACCAGTACCACTTGGGGGGACCAGCCCCAGCATTTT,NA,TRBV15,NA,TRBJ1-5
CASSRIAGGPYEQYF,TGTGCCAGCAGTAGGATAGCGGGAGGCCCCTACGAGCAGTACTTC,NA,TRBV28,TRBD2,TRBJ2-7
CASSRKSSYNSPLHF,TGTGCCAGCAGCAGGAAGAGCTCCTATAATTCACCCCTCCACTTT,once,TRBV7-2,NA,TRBJ1-6
CASSRTGTSGVGTDTQYF,TGTGCCAGCAGTCGGACCGGGACTAGCGGGGTGGGCACAGATACGCAGTATTTT,few,TRBV28,TRBD2,TRBJ2-3
CASSETQTYQETQYF,TGTGCCAGCAGTGAAACCCAGACGTACCAAGAGACCCAGTACTTC,NA,TRBV2,NA,TRBJ2-5
CASSQGRVSETQYF,TGTGCCAGCAGCCAAGGGCGGGTATCGGAGACCCAGTACTTC,few,TRBV4-2,NA,TRBJ2-5
CASSLSNLVYF,TGCGCCAGCAGCCTTTCGAACCTTGTGTACTTC,NA,TRBV5-1,NA,TRBJ2-5
CASSLFGGNEQFF,TGTGCCAGCAGTTTATTTGGGGGGAATGAGCAGTTCTTC,NA,TRBV27,NA,TRBJ2-1
CASSSFIQGRTQYF,TGTGCCAGCAGTTCCTTCATCCAGGGTAGGACGCAGTATTTT,NA,TRBV28,NA,TRBJ2-3
CASSLSALTEAFF,TGTGCCAGCAGCTTATCGGCCTTGACTGAAGCTTTCTTT,NA,TRBV7-2,NA,TRBJ1-1
CASSLVVQGSYEQYF,TGTGCCAGCAGCTTGGTGGTACAGGGGTCCTACGAGCAGTACTTC,NA,TRBV5-6,TRBD1,TRBJ2-7
CASSQVSGRDSSTDTQYF,TGCGCCAGCAGCCAAGTTAGCGGGAGGGATTCTAGCACAGATACGCAGTATTTT,NA,TRBV4-3,TRBD2,TRBJ2-3
CATSRGPWGQVRDIQYF,TGTGCCACCAGCAGAGGCCCTTGGGGACAGGTCAGGGACATTCAGTACTTC,NA,TRBV15,TRBD1,TRBJ2-4
CASSVPTSNMDEQFF,TGTGCCAGCAGCGTACCAACTAGCAATATGGATGAGCAGTTCTTC,NA,TRBV9,NA,TRBJ2-1
CVTSRRDRFQETQYF,TGTGTCACCTCCCGCCGGGACAGATTTCAAGAGACCCAGTACTTC,NA,TRBV27,TRBD1,TRBJ2-5
CASSFPWGADEQFF,TGTGCCAGCAGCTTCCCATGGGGGGCAGATGAGCAGTTCTTC,NA,TRBV13,NA,TRBJ2-1
CASSSGLAGDTGELFF,TGTGCCAGCAGTTCAGGACTAGCGGGAGATACCGGGGAGCTGTTTTTT,NA,TRBV27,TRBD2,TRBJ2-2
CAISALAPNTGELFF,TGTGCCATCAGCGCACTAGCGCCGAACACCGGGGAGCTGTTTTTT,NA,TRBV10-3,TRBD2,TRBJ2-2
CASEFGVGKGLNTEAFF,TGTGCCAGCGAGTTTGGTGTGGGAAAGGGACTGAACACTGAAGCTTTCTTT,few,TRBV11-2,NA,TRBJ1-1
CASSLQPGTSGNYNEQFF,TGTGCCAGCAGCCTTCAACCCGGGACTAGCGGGAATTACAATGAGCAGTTCTTC,NA,TRBV27,TRBD2,TRBJ2-1
CASSALRGGEGSPLHF,TGTGCCAGCAGCGCCCTTAGGGGGGGTGAAGGTTCACCCCTCCACTTT,NA,TRBV9,NA,TRBJ1-6
CASSQGQTPNTGELFF,TGCGCCAGCAGCCAAGGACAGACTCCGAACACCGGGGAGCTGTTTTTT,NA,TRBV4-3,NA,TRBJ2-2
CASSLLAGDFKFF,TGTGCCAGCAGTTTATTGGCGGGAGATTTCAAGTTCTTC,NA,TRBV28,TRBD2,TRBJ2-1
CASSWSTRGTGELFF,TGTGCCAGCAGTTGGTCGACTAGGGGCACCGGGGAGCTGTTTTTT,few,TRBV27,NA,TRBJ2-2
CASSLDTQETQYF,TGCGCCAGCAGCTTAGACACCCAAGAGACCCAGTACTTC,few,TRBV5-1,NA,TRBJ2-5
CASSQGREPYYEQYF,TGCGCCAGCAGCCAAGGGAGGGAACCTTACTACGAGCAGTACTTC,NA,TRBV4-3,NA,TRBJ2-7
CASNHLGPTYEQYF,TGTGCCAGCAACCACCTAGGGCCTACCTACGAGCAGTACTTC,NA,TRBV6-5,NA,TRBJ2-7